The sequence of this TCR beta chain was determined in a study of shared clonotypes between healthy human individuals. Findings and limits, study-wide: In contrast to clonotypes shared by all four donors, non-shared clonotypes had lower generation probabilities. On the whole, naive subsets had larger estimated richness than memory subsets had.

Each sorted subset replicate got 200 ng genomic DNA, 25,000 to 35,000 genomes. Clones were sequenced by immunoSEQ multiplex PCR, and TCRdb holds only the in-frame ones, with some missing. The sample includes about 2 million clones, 85% to 95% of them seen just once. As for this clone: Antigen specificity is unknown.

Germline V gives CDR1 ENHRY, CDR2 SYGVKD. After removal of 6 bases from V and 5 bases from J, the junction contained 9 bases not matched to a gene. The CDR3 contains 15 residues. CD4+ cells were split into CD45RA+ naive and CD45RA-negative memory subsets. V and J are TRBV10-3 and TRBJ2-3; 9 positions match TRBD1. This TCR derives from a man aged 18 to 35 in good health. The sequenced material came from naive CD4+ T cells sorted from blood. Described subset: CD45RA+ positively selected. CDR3 sequence (DNA): TGTGCCATCAGCTTGGGACAGGGTAGTCTAGATACGCAGTATTTT. It is translated as CAISLGQGSLDTQYF.